Each of the 9 T cell receptor beta chains below was sequenced from the same sample in a study of T cell responses to AZD1222 COVID-19 vaccine. Produced via immunoSEQ multiplex PCR; TCRdb's table is partial and in-frame only. The top ten clones hold 10% to 15% of a sample with roughly 130,000 clones, roughly 84% of them seen once. The source was peripheral blood, collected on day 0 of AZD1222 vaccination. These receptors were obtained from an adult in good health.

The chain couples TRBV4-1 to TRBJ1-4; D might be TRBD1 (5 bases). V gave up 4 bases and J gave up 6 bases, with 18 bases separating them. Germline V gene lookup returns CDR1 MGHRA and CDR2 YSYEKL. The length of the CDR3 is 16 residues. The DNA of the CDR3 is TGCGCCAGCAGCCCAACTCTGGACCTGACAGATGAAAAACTGTTTTTT. Translating gives CASSPTLDLTDEKLFF.

This clone occurred once. The CDR3: CASSQGWRERSGYTF. CDR3 nucleotide sequence: TGTGCCAGCAGCCAAGGTTGGAGGGAGCGGAGTGGCTACACCTTC. V is TRBV3-1 (or the pseudogene TRBV3-2) and J is TRBJ1-2; unclear D gene. The V gene's germline CDR1 is LGHDT and CDR2 YNNKEL (reference sequence). V was shortened by 1 base and J by 7 bases, with 16 bases between the two germline ends. The CDR3 spans 15 residues.

The chain combines TRBV7-3 with TRBJ2-2; TRBD1 might be the D (5 bases). The ends were cut back, 5 bases at V and 1 base at J, with 8 bases in the middle. Germline V lookup: CDR1 SGHTA, CDR2 FQGTGA. This CDR3 contains 14 residues. CDR3 bases: TGTGCCAGCAGCAACGACAGGAACACCGGGGAGCTGTTTTTT. Translating gives CASSNDRNTGELFF.

V usage is TRBV12-3 or TRBV12-4 and J usage is TRBJ2-5; D gene unclear. V lost 4 bases and J lost 0, with 6 bases in between. The CDR3 contains 13 residues. This CDR3 is CASSSAYQETQYF. Here the CDR3 DNA reads TGTGCCAGCAGTTCGGCGTACCAAGAGACCCAGTACTTC.

The genes are TRBV7-9 and TRBJ2-7, with no clear D. The CDR3 is made up of 12 amino acids. From germline, CDR1 is SEHNR and CDR2 FQNEAQ (reference sequence). V lost 5 bases to trimming and J lost 3 bases, with 8 bases between them. In DNA form, the CDR3 reads TGTGCCAGCAGCAGCAAAGGCTACGAGCAGTACTTC. As protein: CASSSKGYEQYF.

The chain has TRBV7-6 and TRBJ2-3; D is uncertain. Germline V gene lookup returns CDR1 SGHVS and CDR2 FNYEAQ. Trimming left V 0 bases short and J 2 bases short, with 3 bases between. CDR3 length: 13 residues. CDR3 bases: TGTGCCAGCAGCTTAGCGCACACAGATACGCAGTATTTT. Amino acids: CASSLAHTDTQYF.

This chain connects TRBV2 to TRBJ1-1; D is unclear. V was clipped by 2 bases and J by 0 bases, with 4 bases between them. Germline V gives CDR1 SNHLY, CDR2 FYNNEI. The CDR3 consists of 13 residues. CDR3 in DNA: TGTGCCAGCAGTGAACTGATGAACACTGAAGCTTTCTTT. Translating gives CASSELMNTEAFF.

The chain links TRBV19 to TRBJ2-7; D is possibly TRBD1 or TRBD2 (7 bases each). Between the trimmed V and J ends, which lost 5 bases and 1 base, there was a span of 12 bases. The CDR3 runs 14 residues. Germline CDR1 and CDR2: LNHDA and SQIVND (reference sequence). The CDR3 coding sequence is TGTGCCAGTAGTCAGGGGGACTATTCCTACGAGCAGTACTTC. Its protein product is CASSQGDYSYEQYF.

V gene TRBV27 combines with J gene TRBJ1-2, with no clear D. CDR3 size: 14 residues. V shed 0 bases and J shed 6 bases, with 11 bases lying between them. Germline CDR1 is MNHEY and CDR2 is SMNVEV (reference sequence). CDR3 in DNA: TGTGCCAGCAGTTTATCGGAGGTCGGTGATGGCTACACCTTC. It translates to CASSLSEVGDGYTF.